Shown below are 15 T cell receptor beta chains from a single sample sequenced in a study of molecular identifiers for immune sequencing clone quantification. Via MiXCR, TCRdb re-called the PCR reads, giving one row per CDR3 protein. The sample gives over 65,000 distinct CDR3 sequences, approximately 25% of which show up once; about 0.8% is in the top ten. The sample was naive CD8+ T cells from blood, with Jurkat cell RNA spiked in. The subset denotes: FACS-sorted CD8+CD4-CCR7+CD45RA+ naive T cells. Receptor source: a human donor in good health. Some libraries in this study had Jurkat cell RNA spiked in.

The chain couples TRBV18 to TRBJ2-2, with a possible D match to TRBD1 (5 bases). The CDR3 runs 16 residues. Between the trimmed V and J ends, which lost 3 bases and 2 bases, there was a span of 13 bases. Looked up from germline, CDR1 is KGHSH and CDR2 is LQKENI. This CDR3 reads CASSPKDTTNTGELFF. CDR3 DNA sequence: TGTGCCAGCTCACCTAAGGACACAACCAACACCGGGGAGCTGTTTTTT.

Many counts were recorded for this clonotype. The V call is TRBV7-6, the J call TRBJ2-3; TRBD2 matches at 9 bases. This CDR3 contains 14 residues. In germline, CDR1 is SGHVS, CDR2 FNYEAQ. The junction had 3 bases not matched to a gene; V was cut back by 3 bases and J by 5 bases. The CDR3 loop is CASSFSGGVDTQYF. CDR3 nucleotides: TGTGCCAGCAGCTTTAGCGGGGGAGTAGATACGCAGTATTTT.

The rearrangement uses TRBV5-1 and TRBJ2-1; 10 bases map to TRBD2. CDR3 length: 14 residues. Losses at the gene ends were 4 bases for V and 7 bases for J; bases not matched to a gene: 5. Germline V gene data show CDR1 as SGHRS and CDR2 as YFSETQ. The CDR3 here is CASSLASGRNEQFF. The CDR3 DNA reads TGCGCCAGCAGCCTGGCTAGCGGGAGAAATGAGCAGTTCTTC. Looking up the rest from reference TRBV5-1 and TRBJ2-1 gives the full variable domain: KAGVTQTPRYLIKTRGQQVTLSCSPISGHRSVSWYQQTPGQGLQFLFEYFSETQRNKGNFPGRFSGRQFSNSRSEMNVSTLELGDSALYLCASSLASGRNEQFFGPGTRLTVL.

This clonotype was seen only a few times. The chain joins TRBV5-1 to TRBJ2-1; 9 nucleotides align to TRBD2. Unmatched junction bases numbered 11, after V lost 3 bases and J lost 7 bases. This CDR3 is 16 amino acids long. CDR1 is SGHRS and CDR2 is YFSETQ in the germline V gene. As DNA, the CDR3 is TGCGCCAGCAGCTGGACTGGCGGGGGGGCAGAAAATGAGCAGTTCTTC. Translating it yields CASSWTGGGAENEQFF.

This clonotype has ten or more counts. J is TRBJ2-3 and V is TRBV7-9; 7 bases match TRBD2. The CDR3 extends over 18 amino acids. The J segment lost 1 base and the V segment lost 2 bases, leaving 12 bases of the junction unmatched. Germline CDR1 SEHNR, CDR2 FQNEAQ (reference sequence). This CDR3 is CASSLNREVIVGTDTQYF. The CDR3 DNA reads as TGTGCCAGCAGCTTAAATCGGGAGGTAATTGTGGGCACAGATACGCAGTATTTT.

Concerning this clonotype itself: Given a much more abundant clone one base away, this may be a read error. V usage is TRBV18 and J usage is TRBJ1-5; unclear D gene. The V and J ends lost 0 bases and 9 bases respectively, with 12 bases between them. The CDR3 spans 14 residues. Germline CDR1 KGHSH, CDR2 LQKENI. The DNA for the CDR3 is TGTGCCAGCTCACCACCGACCGCAAACCCGCCCCAGCATTTT. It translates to CASSPPTANPPQHF.

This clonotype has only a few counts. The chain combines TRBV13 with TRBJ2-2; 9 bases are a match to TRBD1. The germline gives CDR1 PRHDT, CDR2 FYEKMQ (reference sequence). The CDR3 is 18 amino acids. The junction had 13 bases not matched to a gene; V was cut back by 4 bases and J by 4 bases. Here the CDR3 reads CASSSRPGQGSGTGELFF. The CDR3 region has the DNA TGTGCCAGCAGCTCACGGCCGGGACAGGGCTCGGGCACCGGGGAGCTGTTTTTT. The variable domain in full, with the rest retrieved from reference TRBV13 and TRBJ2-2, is AAGVIQSPRHLIKEKRETATLKCYPIPRHDTVYWYQQGPGQDPQFLISFYEKMQSDKGSIPDRFSAQQFSDYHSELNMSSLELGDSALYFCASSSRPGQGSGTGELFFGEGSRLTVL.

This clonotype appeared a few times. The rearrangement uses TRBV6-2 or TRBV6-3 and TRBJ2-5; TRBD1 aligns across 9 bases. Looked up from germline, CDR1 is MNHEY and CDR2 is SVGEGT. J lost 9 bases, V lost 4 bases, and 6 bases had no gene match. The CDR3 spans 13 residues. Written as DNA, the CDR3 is TGTGCCAGCAGTTCGGGACAGGGAACGGCCCAGTACTTC. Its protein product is CASSSGQGTAQYF.

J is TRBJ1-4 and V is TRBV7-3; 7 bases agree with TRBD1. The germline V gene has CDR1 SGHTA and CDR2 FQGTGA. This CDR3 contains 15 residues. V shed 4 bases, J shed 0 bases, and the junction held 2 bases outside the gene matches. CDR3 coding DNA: TGTGCCAGCAGCTCCACAGGGGCAACTAATGAAAAACTGTTTTTT. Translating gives CASSSTGATNEKLFF.

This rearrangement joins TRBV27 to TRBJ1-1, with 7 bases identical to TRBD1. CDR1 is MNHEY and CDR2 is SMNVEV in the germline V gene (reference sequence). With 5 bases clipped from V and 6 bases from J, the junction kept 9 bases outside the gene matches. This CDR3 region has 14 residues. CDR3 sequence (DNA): TGTGCCAGCAGTCTTGACAGGGCTTTACCTGAAGCTTTCTTT. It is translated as CASSLDRALPEAFF.

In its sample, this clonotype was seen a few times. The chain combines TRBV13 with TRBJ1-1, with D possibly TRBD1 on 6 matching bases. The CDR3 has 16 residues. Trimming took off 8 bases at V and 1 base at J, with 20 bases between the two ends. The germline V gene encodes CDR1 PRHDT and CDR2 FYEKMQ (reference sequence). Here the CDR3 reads CASELQGGVRNTEAFF. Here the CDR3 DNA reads TGTGCCAGCGAATTACAGGGAGGGGTTCGGAACACTGAAGCTTTCTTT.

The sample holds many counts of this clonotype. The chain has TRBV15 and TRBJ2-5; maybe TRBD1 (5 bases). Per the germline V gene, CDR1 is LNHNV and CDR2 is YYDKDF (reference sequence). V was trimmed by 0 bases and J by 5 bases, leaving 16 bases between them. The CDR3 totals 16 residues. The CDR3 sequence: CATSRDFQGWLETQYF. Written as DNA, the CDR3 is TGTGCCACCAGCAGAGATTTCCAGGGTTGGCTCGAGACCCAGTACTTC.

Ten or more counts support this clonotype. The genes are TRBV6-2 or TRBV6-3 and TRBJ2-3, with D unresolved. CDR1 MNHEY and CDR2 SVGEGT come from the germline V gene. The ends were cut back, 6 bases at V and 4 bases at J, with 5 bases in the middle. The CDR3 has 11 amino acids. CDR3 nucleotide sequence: TGTGCCAGCAGCCGTTCAGATACGCAGTATTTT. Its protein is CASSRSDTQYF.

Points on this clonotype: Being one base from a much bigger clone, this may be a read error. DNA for the CDR3: TGTGTCAGTTTGGCGAACACCGGGGAGCTGTTTTTT. Residues: CVSLANTGELFF. The V call is TRBV19, the J call TRBJ2-2; D is undetermined. The CDR3 runs 12 residues. Germline CDR1 and CDR2: LNHDA and SQIVND (reference sequence).

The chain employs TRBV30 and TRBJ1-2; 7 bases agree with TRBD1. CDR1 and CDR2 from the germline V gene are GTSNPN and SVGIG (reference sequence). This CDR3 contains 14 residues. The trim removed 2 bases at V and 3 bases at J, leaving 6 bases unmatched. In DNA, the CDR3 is TGTGCCTGGAGTAACAGGGGTAGTCACTATGGCTACACCTTC. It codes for CAWSNRGSHYGYTF.